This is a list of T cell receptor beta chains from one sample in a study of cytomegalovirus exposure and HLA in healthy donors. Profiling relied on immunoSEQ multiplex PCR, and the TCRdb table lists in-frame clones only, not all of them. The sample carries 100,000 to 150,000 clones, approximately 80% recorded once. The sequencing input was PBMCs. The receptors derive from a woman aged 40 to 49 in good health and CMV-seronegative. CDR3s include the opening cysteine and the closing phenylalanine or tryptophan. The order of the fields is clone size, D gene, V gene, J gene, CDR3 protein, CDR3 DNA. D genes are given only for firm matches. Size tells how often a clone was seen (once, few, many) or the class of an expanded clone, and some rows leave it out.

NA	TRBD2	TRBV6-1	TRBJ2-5	CASRRDTSSGTQYF	TGTGCCAGCAGACGCGACACTTCTAGCGGGACCCAGTACTTC
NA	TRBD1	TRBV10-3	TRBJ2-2	CAIQGQGRTGELFF	TGTGCCATCCAGGGACAGGGGCGGACCGGGGAGCTGTTTTTT
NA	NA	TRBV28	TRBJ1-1	CASRHGTYTRHTEAFF	TGTGCCAGCAGGCATGGGACATACACTAGGCACACTGAAGCTTTCTTT
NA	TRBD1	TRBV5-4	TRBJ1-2	CASSPTTGAQGYTF	TGTGCCAGCAGCCCTACAACAGGGGCTCAGGGCTACACCTTC
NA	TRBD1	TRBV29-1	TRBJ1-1	CSAPHPDRAAEAFF	TGCAGCGCCCCCCACCCTGACAGGGCGGCTGAAGCTTTCTTT
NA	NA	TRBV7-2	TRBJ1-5	CASSPNGDQPQHF	TGTGCCAGCAGCCCCAACGGGGATCAGCCCCAGCATTTT
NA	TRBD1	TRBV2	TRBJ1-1	CASGQGSLEAFF	TGTGCCAGCGGACAGGGAAGTCTTGAAGCTTTCTTT
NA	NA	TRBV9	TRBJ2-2	CASSPGAGELFF	TGTGCCAGCAGCCCGGGTGCCGGGGAGCTGTTTTTT
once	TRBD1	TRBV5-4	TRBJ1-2	CASSLVGTDDYGYTF	TGTGCCAGCAGCTTGGTCGGGACAGACGACTATGGCTACACCTTC
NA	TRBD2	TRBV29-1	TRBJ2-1	CSVSLAGGLGEQFF	TGCAGCGTGTCCCTAGCGGGGGGGCTCGGTGAGCAGTTCTTC
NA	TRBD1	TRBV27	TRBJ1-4	CASSLSRGTGGATNEKLFF	TGTGCCAGCAGTTTATCGCGAGGGACAGGGGGCGCAACTAATGAAAAACTGTTTTTT
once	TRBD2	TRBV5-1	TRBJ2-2	CATSPRGANTGELFF	TGCGCCACAAGCCCACGGGGGGCGAACACCGGGGAGCTGTTTTTT
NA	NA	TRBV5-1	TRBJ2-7	CASSLVDRGYEQYF	TGCGCCAGCAGCTTGGTGGACAGAGGCTACGAGCAGTACTTC
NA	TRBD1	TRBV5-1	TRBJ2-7	CASSLASGQGREQYF	TGCGCCAGCAGCTTGGCCTCCGGACAGGGGCGAGAGCAGTACTTC
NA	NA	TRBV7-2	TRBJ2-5	CASSLARGETQYF	TGTGCCAGCAGCTTAGCCCGGGGAGAGACCCAGTACTTC
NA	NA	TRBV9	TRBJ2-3	CASSVTYGSRDTQYF	TGTGCCAGCAGCGTAACCTATGGGAGTCGGGATACGCAGTATTTT
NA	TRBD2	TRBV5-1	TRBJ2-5	CASARGGTLKETQYF	TGCGCCAGCGCGCGGGGGGGGACTCTTAAGGAGACCCAGTACTTC